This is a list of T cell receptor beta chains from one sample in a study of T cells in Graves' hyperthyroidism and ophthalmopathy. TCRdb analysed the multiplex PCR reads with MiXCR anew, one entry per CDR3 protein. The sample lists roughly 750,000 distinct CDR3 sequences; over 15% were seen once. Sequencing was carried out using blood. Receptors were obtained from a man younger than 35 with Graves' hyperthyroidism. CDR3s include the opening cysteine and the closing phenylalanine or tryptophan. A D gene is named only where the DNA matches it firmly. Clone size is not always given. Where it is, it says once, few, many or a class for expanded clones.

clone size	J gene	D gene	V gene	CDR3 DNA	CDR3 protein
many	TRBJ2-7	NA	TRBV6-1	TGTGCCAGCAGTTCGATCGACAGCAGAGAGCAGTACTTC	CASSSIDSREQYF
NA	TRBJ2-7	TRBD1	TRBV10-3	TGTGCCATCAGACAGGGGAGTACGGGAGAGCAGTACTTC	CAIRQGSTGEQYF
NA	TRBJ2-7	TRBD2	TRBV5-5	TGTGCCAGCAGCCTTCTACTAGCGGGAGGTTTGGGCGAGCAGTACTTC	CASSLLLAGGLGEQYF
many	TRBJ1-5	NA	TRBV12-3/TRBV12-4	TGTGCCAGCAGTTCGGACACCTATAGCAATCAGCCCCAGCATTTT	CASSSDTYSNQPQHF
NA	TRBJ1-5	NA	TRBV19	TGTGCCAGTAGTATGAAGGGTTCCCAGCATTTT	CASSMKGSQHF
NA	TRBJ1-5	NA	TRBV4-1	TGCGCCAGCAGCCAAGTCGGGGGGACGCCTGGCAATCAGCCCCAGCATTTT	CASSQVGGTPGNQPQHF
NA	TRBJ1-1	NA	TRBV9	TGTGCCAGCAGCGTAGGGCGACAGCTGAACACTGAAGCTTTCTTT	CASSVGRQLNTEAFF
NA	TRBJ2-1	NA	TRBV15	TGTGCCATAAGTAAGAGATACGAAAACAATGAGCAGTTCTTC	CAISKRYENNEQFF
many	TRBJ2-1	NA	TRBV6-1	TGTGCCAGCCAGACTTCACTGGGTTACAATGAGCAGTTCTTC	CASQTSLGYNEQFF
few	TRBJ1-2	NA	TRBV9	TGTGCCAGCAGCGCAGCGGGCGGGACTAACTATGGCTACACCTTC	CASSAAGGTNYGYTF
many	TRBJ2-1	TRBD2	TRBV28	TGTGCCAGCAGAGGACTAGCGGACGATGAGCAGTTCTTC	CASRGLADDEQFF
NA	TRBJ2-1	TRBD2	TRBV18	TGTGCCAGCTCCCAGCGGGAGGGGGCCTACAATGAGCAGTTCTTC	CASSQREGAYNEQFF
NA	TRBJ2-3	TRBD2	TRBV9	TGTGCCAGCAGCGCATTCCTAGCGGAGACAGATACGCAGTATTTT	CASSAFLAETDTQYF
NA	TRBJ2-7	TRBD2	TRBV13	TGTGCCAGCAGCTCCGAGCGGGAGGGCCGGTACGAGCAGTACTTC	CASSSEREGRYEQYF
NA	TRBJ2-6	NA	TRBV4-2	TGTGCCAGCAGCCGAGAGGGGGCTGGGGCCAACGTCCTGACTTTC	CASSREGAGANVLTF
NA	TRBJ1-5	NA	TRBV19	TGTGCCAGTACCCGAGGGGCTTATAGCAATCAGCCCCAGCATTTT	CASTRGAYSNQPQHF
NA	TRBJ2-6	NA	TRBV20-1	TGCAGTGCCCCAGCTTCTGGGGCCAACGTCCTGACTTTC	CSAPASGANVLTF
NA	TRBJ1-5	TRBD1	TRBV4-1	TGCGCCAGCGGGCCAGTGGACAGGTACAACCAGCCCCAGCATTTT	CASGPVDRYNQPQHF
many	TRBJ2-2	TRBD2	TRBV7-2	TGTGCCAGCAGCTTGGTAGCGGGAGTTTCGAAGAACACCGGGGAGCTGTTTTTT	CASSLVAGVSKNTGELFF
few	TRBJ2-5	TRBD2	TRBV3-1	TGTGCCAGCAGCCAAGAACTAGCGGGAAGGACCCAGTACTTC	CASSQELAGRTQYF
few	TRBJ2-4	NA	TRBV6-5	TGTGCCAGCAGTTACTCTAGGACAGCAACCAAAAACATTCAGTACTTC	CASSYSRTATKNIQYF
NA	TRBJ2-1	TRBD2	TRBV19	TGTGCCACGACCCCCTTAGCGGGTTCCTCCTACAATGAGCAGTTCTTC	CATTPLAGSSYNEQFF
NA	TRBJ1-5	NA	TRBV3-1	TGTGCCAGCAGCCAAGGAGGAGACCAGCCCCAGCATTTT	CASSQGGDQPQHF
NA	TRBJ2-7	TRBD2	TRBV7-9	TGTGCCAGCAGCTTCAGTCGGGAGGGAGGAGACTACGAGCAGTACTTC	CASSFSREGGDYEQYF
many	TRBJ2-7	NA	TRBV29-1	TGCAGCGTTGCGACCGGGACTTTTGGGGAGCAGTACTTC	CSVATGTFGEQYF
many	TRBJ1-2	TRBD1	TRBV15	TGTGCCACCAGCAGAGGATGGATCCGACAGGGCTCCTATGGCTACACCTTC	CATSRGWIRQGSYGYTF
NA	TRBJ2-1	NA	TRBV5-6	TGTGCCAGCAGCGGTTTCACAACTGAGCAGTTCTTC	CASSGFTTEQFF
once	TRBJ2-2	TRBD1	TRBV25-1	TGTGCCAGCAGCGGACAGGGTGAGGCCGGGGAGCTGTTTTTT	CASSGQGEAGELFF
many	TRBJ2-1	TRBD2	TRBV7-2	TGTGCCAGCAGCTTACAGCGGGAGAATGAGCAGTTCTTC	CASSLQRENEQFF
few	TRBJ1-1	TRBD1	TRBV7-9	TGTGCCAGCAGCTTTGGGGACAGAGAGATGAACACTGAAGCTTTCTTT	CASSFGDREMNTEAFF
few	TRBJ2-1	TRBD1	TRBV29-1	TGCAGCGCAAGGGACAGGGGAGGGTTAGGGCAGTTCTTC	CSARDRGGLGQFF
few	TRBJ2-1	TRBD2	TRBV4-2	TGTGCCAGCAGCTACCGAGCGGGAGGGCAATTCTCCTACAATGAGCAGTTCTTC	CASSYRAGGQFSYNEQFF
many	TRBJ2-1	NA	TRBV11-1	TGTGCCAGCAGCTTAGGGGCCGGATCGGTTGAGCAGTTCTTC	CASSLGAGSVEQFF
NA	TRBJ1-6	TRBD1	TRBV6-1	TGTGCCACCCAAGACGGGACAGGGAGATCTTCACCCCTCCACTTT	CATQDGTGRSSPLHF
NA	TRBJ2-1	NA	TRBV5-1	TGCGCCAGCAGCCCGCGAAACAATGAGCAGTTCTTC	CASSPRNNEQFF
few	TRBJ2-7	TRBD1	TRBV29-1	TGCAGCGCTGCGGGACAGGCCTACGAGCAGTACTTC	CSAAGQAYEQYF
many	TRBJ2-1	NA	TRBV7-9	TGTGCCAGCACCGTAGTGGCCCCTAACAATGAGCAGTTCTTC	CASTVVAPNNEQFF
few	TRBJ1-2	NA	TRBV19	TGTGCCAGTAGTATGATTAGGGGCAGGGGCTACACCTTC	CASSMIRGRGYTF
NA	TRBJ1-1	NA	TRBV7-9	TGTGCCAGCAGCTACCCTGCGGGACCGCTCACTGAAGCTTTCTTT	CASSYPAGPLTEAFF
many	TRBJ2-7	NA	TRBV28	TGTGCCAGCAGTTTACCCCTCGTCTCCTACGAGCAGTACTTC	CASSLPLVSYEQYF